These 20 T cell receptor beta chains originate from one sample sequenced in a study of blood T cell repertoires in COVID-19 (TCRdb year 2020). Receptor libraries were prepared by the immunoSEQ multiplex PCR assay. TCRdb stores this immuneACCESS table with in-frame sequences only. Part of the clones is absent; in the studies checked, under half of the shortfall reflects unresolved V genes, and no reason is known for the rest. The sample contains 150,000 to 200,000 clones, 89% of them found a single time. The ten largest clonotypes hold roughly 0.82% of the sample. The sample taken for sequencing was PBMCs or T cells enriched from blood (not recorded which). The receptors here all came from a woman under 30 who had recovered from COVID-19.

J is TRBJ2-1 and V is TRBV29-1; D is possibly TRBD1 (5 bases). In germline, CDR1 is SQVTM, CDR2 ANQGSEA. The CDR3 length is 13 residues. Trimming cost V 3 bases and J 5 bases, with 11 bases left between them. This CDR3 is CSVDKGLHNEQFF. The CDR3 DNA reads as TGCAGCGTTGACAAGGGGCTTCACAATGAGCAGTTCTTC.

V and J are TRBV2 and TRBJ1-5; D may be TRBD1 (6 bases). V lost 5 bases, J lost 7 bases, and 12 bases lay in between. Germline assignment: CDR1 SNHLY and CDR2 FYNNEI. The CDR3 is 13 amino acids. The CDR3, as DNA: TGTGCCAGCAGTTTGCAGGGGTTGCAGCCCCAGCATTTT. It codes for CASSLQGLQPQHF.

This clone occurred once. The chain combines TRBV2 with TRBJ2-1, with TRBD2 identical over 7 bases. V lost 4 bases, J lost 5 bases, and 8 bases stayed unmatched. The CDR3 runs 15 residues. Germline V gene lookup returns CDR1 SNHLY and CDR2 FYNNEI. CDR3 sequence (DNA): TGTGCCAGCAGTGCTATAGGACTAGAGAACAATGAGCAGTTCTTC. Translation gives CASSAIGLENNEQFF.

The rearrangement joins TRBV14 to TRBJ1-2; 9 bases are shared with TRBD1. CDR1 is SGHDN and CDR2 is FVKESK in the germline V gene. V shed 3 bases and J 3 bases; nucleotides not matched to a gene: 8. The length of the CDR3 is 16 residues. The CDR3 DNA sequence: TGTGCCAGCAGCCAGGTCGGACAGGGGCTGGACTATGGCTACACCTTC. Its protein is CASSQVGQGLDYGYTF.

This chain joins TRBV28 and TRBJ1-3, with D uncertain. V was clipped by 2 bases and J by 0 bases, with 14 bases between them. The CDR3 is made up of 17 amino acids. The germline gives CDR1 MDHEN, CDR2 SYDVKM. As DNA, the CDR3 is TGTGCCAGCAGTTTAGAGGGCAGGAGCTACTCTGGAAACACCATATATTTT. Translating it yields CASSLEGRSYSGNTIYF.

This clone was observed once. The V gene is TRBV7-9, the J gene TRBJ1-5, with 7 bases matching TRBD1. Germline CDR1 is SEHNR and CDR2 is FQNEAQ (reference sequence). With 5 bases clipped from V and 0 bases from J, the junction kept 4 bases outside the gene matches. The CDR3 runs to 15 residues. The CDR3 DNA is TGTGCCAGCAGCCAGCAGGGGGGTAGCAATCAGCCCCAGCATTTT. Translation gives CASSQQGGSNQPQHF.

V gene TRBV30 combines with J gene TRBJ1-5; TRBD1 might be the D (5 bases). V shed 1 base and J shed 5 bases, with 9 bases lying between them. The CDR3 runs 13 residues. The germline gives CDR1 GTSNPN, CDR2 SVGIG (reference sequence). CDR3 protein: CAWSAQGDQPQHF. The DNA of the CDR3 is TGTGCCTGGAGTGCACAAGGGGATCAGCCCCAGCATTTT.

The chain uses TRBV18 and TRBJ1-1, with 8 bases aligning to TRBD1. CDR1 is KGHSH, CDR2 LQKENI, per germline. This CDR3 has 15 amino acids. Unmatched junction bases numbered 7, after V lost 4 bases and J lost 3 bases. CDR3 nucleotides: TGTGCCAGCTCACGGCAGGGGGCGAGGGACACTGAAGCTTTCTTT. Translating gives CASSRQGARDTEAFF.

The CDR3 sequence is CASSETVETQYF. CDR3 DNA sequence: TGTGCCAGCAGTGAAACGGTAGAGACCCAGTACTTC. This rearrangement joins TRBV6-1 to TRBJ2-5, with D hard to call. Trimming removed 2 bases at V and 4 bases at J, with 5 bases between. This CDR3 contains 12 residues. Germline values: CDR1 MNHNS, CDR2 SASEGT.

This chain connects TRBV30 to TRBJ2-7, with TRBD2 matching 14 bases. Germline CDR1 reads GTSNPN; CDR2 reads SVGIG (reference sequence). The CDR3 spans 15 residues. V lost 0 bases to trimming and J lost 8 bases; unmatched junction nucleotides: 6. CDR3 sequence reads: CAWSVPGTSGRKQYF. CDR3 DNA: TGTGCCTGGAGTGTACCGGGGACTAGCGGGAGAAAGCAGTACTTC.

The gene calls are TRBV20-1 and TRBJ2-7; D is ambiguous. V was pared by 3 bases and J by 3 bases, with 15 bases between. Germline V lookup: CDR1 DFQATT, CDR2 SNEGSKA (reference sequence). The CDR3 extends over 14 amino acids. CDR3 region: CSASLAAINYEQYF. CDR3 nucleotide sequence: TGCAGTGCTAGTCTGGCAGCGATTAACTACGAGCAGTACTTC.

CDR3 DNA: TGTGCCAGCAGCTCGAGACTAGCGGCGACCACAGATACGCAGTATTTT. Protein product: CASSSRLAATTDTQYF. This chain connects TRBV7-2 to TRBJ2-3; 9 nucleotides align to TRBD2. Germline CDR1 SGHTA, CDR2 FQGNSA. Losses at the gene ends were 4 bases for V and 2 bases for J; bases not matched to a gene: 7. CDR3 length equals 16 residues.

The rearrangement links TRBV6-5 to TRBJ1-6, with D perhaps matching TRBD1 (6 bases). The V end was cut by 4 bases, the J end by 11 bases, with 21 bases between. Germline V gene lookup returns CDR1 MNHEY and CDR2 SVGAGI. The CDR3 has 16 amino acids. CDR3 nucleotides: TGTGCCAGCAGTTCCAAAAGGGACACGGTTTGGACACCCCTCCACTTT. This translates into CASSSKRDTVWTPLHF.

The chain has TRBV5-1 and TRBJ2-5; 9 bases fit TRBD2. J was trimmed by 6 bases and V by 6 bases; bases with no gene match: 21. The germline V gene has CDR1 SGHRS and CDR2 YFSETQ. There are 18 residues in the CDR3. In DNA, the CDR3 is TGCGCCAGCACCCGAGGGGGGGAGGCGGCGGGAGGGCCGAAGACCCAGTACTTC. Translated, it gives CASTRGGEAAGGPKTQYF.

The gene calls are TRBV28 and TRBJ1-1; maybe TRBD1 (6 bases). V lost 6 bases and J 7 bases, leaving 15 bases between the germline ends. Germline V gene data show CDR1 as MDHEN and CDR2 as SYDVKM. The CDR3 is 13 amino acids. The CDR3 here is CASRGSGGFEAFF. CDR3 sequence (DNA): TGTGCCAGCAGAGGTTCTGGGGGCTTTGAAGCTTTCTTT.

This chain connects TRBV19 to TRBJ2-2, with TRBD2 as a possible D gene (5 bases). V was cut by 5 bases and J by 2 bases, with 9 bases left in between. The CDR3 loop spans 14 amino acids. The germline V gene encodes CDR1 LNHDA and CDR2 SQIVND (reference sequence). In nucleotides, the CDR3 is TGTGCCAGTAGTTTAAGCGGTAACACCGGGGAGCTGTTTTTT. Residues: CASSLSGNTGELFF.

Details on this clone: The same CDR3 can be traced to other DNA sequences in this sample. Here the CDR3 reads CASSRGVNEKLFF. For the CDR3, the DNA is TGTGCCAGCAGCCGGGGGGTTAATGAAAAACTGTTTTTT. The rearrangement joins TRBV3-1 (or the pseudogene TRBV3-2) to TRBJ1-4; tentatively, D is TRBD1 (5 bases). Germline V gene sequence: CDR1 LGHDT, CDR2 YNNKEL (reference sequence). V was trimmed by 4 bases and J by 4 bases, leaving 7 bases between them. The CDR3 loop spans 13 amino acids.

The chain uses TRBV5-4 and TRBJ2-6, with TRBD2 matching 12 bases. The CDR3 length is 18 residues. The ends lost 5 bases at V and 2 bases at J; junction bases unmatched: 8. From germline, CDR1 is SGHNT and CDR2 YYREEE (reference sequence). Written as DNA, the CDR3 is TGTGCCAGCAGTTCCCCGACTAGCGGGAGAGCTGGGGCCAACGTCCTGACTTTC. Amino acids: CASSSPTSGRAGANVLTF.

This sequence joins TRBV6-1 and TRBJ1-1, with 8 bases fitting TRBD1. V lost 3 bases and J lost 12; bases outside the gene matches: 9. CDR3 length equals 13 residues. Germline lookup yields CDR1 MNHNS and CDR2 SASEGT. The CDR3 sequence is CASSEIGTGGTFF. DNA of the CDR3: TGTGCCAGCAGTGAGATAGGGACAGGAGGAACTTTCTTT.

The V gene is TRBV19, the J gene TRBJ2-5; tentative D call: TRBD1 (6 bases). Trimming stripped 2 bases from V and 2 bases from J, with 6 bases between. From germline, CDR1 is LNHDA and CDR2 SQIVND (reference sequence). This CDR3 is built from 13 residues. The CDR3 DNA follows: TGTGCCAGTAGTATAAGGGGGCAAGAGACCCAGTACTTC. Its protein product is CASSIRGQETQYF.